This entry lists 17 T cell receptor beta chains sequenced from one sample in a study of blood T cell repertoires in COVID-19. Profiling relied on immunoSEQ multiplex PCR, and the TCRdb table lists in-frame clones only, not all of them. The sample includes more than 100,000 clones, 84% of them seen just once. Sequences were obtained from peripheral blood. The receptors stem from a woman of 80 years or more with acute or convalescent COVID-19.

The CDR3 nucleotides are TGTGCCTGGAAGCGGGGTGGGCGGTACGAGCAGTACTTC. The encoded protein is CAWKRGGRYEQYF. The chain is built from TRBV30 and TRBJ2-7, with TRBD2 identical over 7 bases. J gave up 4 bases and V 4 bases, and 7 bases lay outside the gene matches. This CDR3 comprises 13 residues. Germline CDR1 reads GTSNPN; CDR2 reads SVGIG (reference sequence).

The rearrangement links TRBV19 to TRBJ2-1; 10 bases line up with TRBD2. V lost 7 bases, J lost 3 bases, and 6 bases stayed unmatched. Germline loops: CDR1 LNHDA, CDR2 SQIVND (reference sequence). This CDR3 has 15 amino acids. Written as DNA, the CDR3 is TGTGCCAGTACACCAGCGGGAGGGAACTACAATGAGCAGTTCTTC. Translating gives CASTPAGGNYNEQFF.

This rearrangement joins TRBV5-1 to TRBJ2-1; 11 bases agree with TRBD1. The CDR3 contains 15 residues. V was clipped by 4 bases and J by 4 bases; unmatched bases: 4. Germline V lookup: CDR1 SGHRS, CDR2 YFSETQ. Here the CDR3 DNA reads TGCGCCAGCAGCACCGGGGACAGGGGGTACAATGAGCAGTTCTTC. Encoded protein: CASSTGDRGYNEQFF.

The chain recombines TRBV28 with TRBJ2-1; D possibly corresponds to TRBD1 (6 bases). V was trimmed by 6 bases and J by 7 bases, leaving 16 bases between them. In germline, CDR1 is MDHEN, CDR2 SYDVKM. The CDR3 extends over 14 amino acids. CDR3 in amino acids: CASRSLRQANEQFF. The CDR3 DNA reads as TGTGCCAGCAGATCTCTAAGACAGGCAAATGAGCAGTTCTTC.

Written as DNA, the CDR3 is TGCGCCAGCAGCCAAGGGTTTCAGGGGGCGGTGACTGAAGCTTTCTTT. Amino acid sequence: CASSQGFQGAVTEAFF. The rearrangement uses TRBV4-3 and TRBJ1-1; TRBD1 matches at 8 bases. Trimming removed 1 base from V and 5 bases from J; junction bases left unmatched: 9. This CDR3 region has 16 residues. Looked up from germline, CDR1 is LGHNA and CDR2 is YSLEER.

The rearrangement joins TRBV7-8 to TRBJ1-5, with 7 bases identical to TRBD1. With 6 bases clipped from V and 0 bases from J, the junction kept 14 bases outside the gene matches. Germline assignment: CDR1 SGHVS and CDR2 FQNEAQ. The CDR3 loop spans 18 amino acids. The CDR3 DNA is TGTGCCAGCAGTCATTTGAACAGGGGCCCCAATAGCAATCAGCCCCAGCATTTT. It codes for CASSHLNRGPNSNQPQHF. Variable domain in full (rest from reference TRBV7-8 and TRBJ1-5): GAGVSQSPRYKVAKRGQDVALRCDPISGHVSLFWYQQALGQGPEFLTYFQNEAQLDKSGLPSDRFFAERPEGSVSTLKIQRTQQEDSAVYLCASSHLNRGPNSNQPQHFGDGTRLSIL.

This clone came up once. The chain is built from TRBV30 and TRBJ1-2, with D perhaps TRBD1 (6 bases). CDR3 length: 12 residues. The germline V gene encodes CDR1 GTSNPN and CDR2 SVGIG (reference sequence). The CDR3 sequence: CAIGRGGYGYTF. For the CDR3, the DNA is TGTGCGATAGGAAGGGGGGGTTATGGCTACACCTTC.

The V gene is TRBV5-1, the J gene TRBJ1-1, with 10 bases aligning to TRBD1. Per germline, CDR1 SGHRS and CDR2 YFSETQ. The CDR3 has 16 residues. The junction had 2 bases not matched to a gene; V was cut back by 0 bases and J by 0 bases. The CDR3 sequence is CASSLDGQGVNTEAFF. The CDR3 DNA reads TGCGCCAGCAGCTTGGACGGACAGGGGGTGAACACTGAAGCTTTCTTT. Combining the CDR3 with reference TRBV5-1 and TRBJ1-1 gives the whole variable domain KAGVTQTPRYLIKTRGQQVTLSCSPISGHRSVSWYQQTPGQGLQFLFEYFSETQRNKGNFPGRFSGRQFSNSRSEMNVSTLELGDSALYLCASSLDGQGVNTEAFFGQGTRLTVV.

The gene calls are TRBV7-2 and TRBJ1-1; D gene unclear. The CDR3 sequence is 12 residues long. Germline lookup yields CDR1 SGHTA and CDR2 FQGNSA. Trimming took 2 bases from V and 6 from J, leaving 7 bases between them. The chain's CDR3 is CASSLYPPEAFF. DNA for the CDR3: TGTGCCAGCAGCTTATATCCCCCTGAAGCTTTCTTT.

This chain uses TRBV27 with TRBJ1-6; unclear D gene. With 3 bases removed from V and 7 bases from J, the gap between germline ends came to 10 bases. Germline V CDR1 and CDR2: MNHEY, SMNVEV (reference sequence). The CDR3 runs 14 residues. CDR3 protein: CASSFWPQNSPLHF. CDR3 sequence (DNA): TGTGCCAGCAGTTTCTGGCCGCAGAATTCACCCCTCCACTTT.

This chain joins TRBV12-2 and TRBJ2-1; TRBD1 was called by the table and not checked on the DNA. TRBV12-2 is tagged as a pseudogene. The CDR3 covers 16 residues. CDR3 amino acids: CASHRTEPLLHNEQFF. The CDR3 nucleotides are TGTGCAAGTCACAGGACAGAACCATTACTTCACAATGAGCAGTTCTTC.

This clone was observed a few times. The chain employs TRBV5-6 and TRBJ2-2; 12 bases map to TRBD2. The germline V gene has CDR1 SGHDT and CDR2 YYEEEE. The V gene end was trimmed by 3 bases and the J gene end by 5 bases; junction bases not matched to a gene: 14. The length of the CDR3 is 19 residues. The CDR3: CASSSPWLAGGPFTGELFF. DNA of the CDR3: TGTGCCAGCAGCTCCCCTTGGCTAGCGGGAGGGCCATTTACCGGGGAGCTGTTTTTT.

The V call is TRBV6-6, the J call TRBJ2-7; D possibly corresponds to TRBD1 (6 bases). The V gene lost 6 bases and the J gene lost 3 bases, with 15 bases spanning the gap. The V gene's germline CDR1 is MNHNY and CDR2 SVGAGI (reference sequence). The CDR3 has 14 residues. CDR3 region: CASSRPGAFYEQYF. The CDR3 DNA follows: TGTGCCAGCAGCCGCCCAGGGGCCTTCTACGAGCAGTACTTC.

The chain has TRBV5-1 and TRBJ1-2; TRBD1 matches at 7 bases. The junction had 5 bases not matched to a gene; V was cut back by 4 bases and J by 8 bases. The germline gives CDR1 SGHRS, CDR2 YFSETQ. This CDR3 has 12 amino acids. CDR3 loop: CASSPGQLGYTF. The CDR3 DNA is TGCGCCAGCAGCCCGGGACAGTTGGGCTACACCTTC. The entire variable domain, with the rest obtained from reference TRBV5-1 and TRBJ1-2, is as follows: KAGVTQTPRYLIKTRGQQVTLSCSPISGHRSVSWYQQTPGQGLQFLFEYFSETQRNKGNFPGRFSGRQFSNSRSEMNVSTLELGDSALYLCASSPGQLGYTFGSGTRLTVV.

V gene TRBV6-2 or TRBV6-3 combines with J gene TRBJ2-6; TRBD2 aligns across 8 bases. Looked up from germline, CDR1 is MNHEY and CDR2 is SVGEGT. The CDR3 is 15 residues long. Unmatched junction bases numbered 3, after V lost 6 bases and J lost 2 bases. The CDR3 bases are TGTGCCAGCAGCAACGGGGGGGCTGGGGCCAACGTCCTGACTTTC. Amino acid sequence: CASSNGGAGANVLTF.

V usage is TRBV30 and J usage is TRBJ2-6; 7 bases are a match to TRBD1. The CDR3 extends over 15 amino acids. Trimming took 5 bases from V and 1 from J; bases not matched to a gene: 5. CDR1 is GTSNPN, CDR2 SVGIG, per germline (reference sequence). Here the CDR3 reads CAWSYRGSGANVLTF. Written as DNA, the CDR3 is TGTGCCTGGTCTTACAGGGGATCTGGGGCCAACGTCCTGACTTTC.

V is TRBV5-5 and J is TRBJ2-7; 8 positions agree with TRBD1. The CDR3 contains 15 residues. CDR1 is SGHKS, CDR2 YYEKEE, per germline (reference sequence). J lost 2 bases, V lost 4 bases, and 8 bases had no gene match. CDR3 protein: CASSPRDRPTYEQYF. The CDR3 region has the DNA TGTGCCAGCAGCCCGCGGGACAGGCCAACCTACGAGCAGTACTTC.